This T cell receptor beta chain appears in the sequencing data of a study of shared clonotypes between healthy human individuals. Overall study context: Three plates were used per donor for CD4 naive, three for CD4 memory, two for CD8 naive and one for CD8 memory.

General study findings and limits: Naive subsets usually exceeded memory subsets in estimated richness.

Several immunoSEQ plates held equal portions of the genomic DNA taken from each subset. Methods used by the authors: Without quality scores, immunoSEQ junctional reads could not be filtered like full-length reads. Method: immunoSEQ multiplex PCR; TCRdb's copy keeps in-frame clones and lacks some. Clonal size and the V and J genes are those of that table, whereas D and trimming came from the DNA. The sample lists a few million clones; 93% were seen once. The naive CD8 population came from CD45RO-negative cells selected for CCR7, without terminally differentiated effector memory CD45RA+ cells. The germline gives CDR1 MNHEY, CDR2 SMNVEV (reference sequence). V gave up 6 bases and J gave up 1 base, with 18 bases separating them. The CDR3 runs 16 residues. Concerning this clone: Its antigen remains unknown.

Sequencing was performed on naive CD8+ T cells from PBMCs. This receptor was identified in a young man in good health. Some clones in this sample may be carry-over from other donors' samples. The rearrangement uses TRBV27 and TRBJ1-1; D may be TRBD1 (5 bases). Written as DNA, the CDR3 is TGTGCCAGCAGCCCACAGACCCGCAGGGCGAACACTGAAGCTTTCTTT. It encodes CASSPQTRRANTEAFF.